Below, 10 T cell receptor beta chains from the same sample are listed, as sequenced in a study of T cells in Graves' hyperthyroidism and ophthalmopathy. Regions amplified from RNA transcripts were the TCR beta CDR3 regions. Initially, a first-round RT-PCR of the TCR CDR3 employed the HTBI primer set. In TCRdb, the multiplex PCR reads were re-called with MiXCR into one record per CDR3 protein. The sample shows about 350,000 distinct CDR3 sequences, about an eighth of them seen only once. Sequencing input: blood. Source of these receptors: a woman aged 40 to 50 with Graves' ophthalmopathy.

The CDR3 DNA follows: TGTGCCAGCAGCCTGACAGGGGGGGGTCAGCCCCAGCATTTT. This codes for CASSLTGGGQPQHF. This chain joins TRBV7-9 and TRBJ1-5, with 9 bases lining up with TRBD1. The germline CDR1 and CDR2 sequences are SEHNR and FQNEAQ (reference sequence). V lost 5 bases to trimming and J lost 6 bases; unmatched junction nucleotides: 5. This CDR3 is built from 14 residues.

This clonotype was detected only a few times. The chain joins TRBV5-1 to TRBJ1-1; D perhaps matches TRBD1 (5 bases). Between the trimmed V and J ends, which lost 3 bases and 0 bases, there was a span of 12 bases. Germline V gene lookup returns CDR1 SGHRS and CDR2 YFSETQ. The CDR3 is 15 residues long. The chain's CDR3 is CASSSGRGMNTEAFF. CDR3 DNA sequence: TGCGCCAGCAGCTCGGGACGCGGCATGAACACTGAAGCTTTCTTT. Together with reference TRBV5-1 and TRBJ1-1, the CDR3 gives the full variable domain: KAGVTQTPRYLIKTRGQQVTLSCSPISGHRSVSWYQQTPGQGLQFLFEYFSETQRNKGNFPGRFSGRQFSNSRSEMNVSTLELGDSALYLCASSSGRGMNTEAFFGQGTRLTVV.

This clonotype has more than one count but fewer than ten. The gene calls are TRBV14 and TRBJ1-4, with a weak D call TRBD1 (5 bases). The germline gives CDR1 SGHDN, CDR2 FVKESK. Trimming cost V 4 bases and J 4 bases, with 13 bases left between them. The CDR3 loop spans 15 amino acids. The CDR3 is CASSLGQDNNEKLFF. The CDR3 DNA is TGTGCCAGCAGCCTAGGACAAGATAATAATGAAAAACTGTTTTTT.

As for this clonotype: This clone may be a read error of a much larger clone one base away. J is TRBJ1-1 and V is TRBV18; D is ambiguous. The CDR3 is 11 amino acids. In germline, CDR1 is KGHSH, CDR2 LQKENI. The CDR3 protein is CACSPGLGAFF. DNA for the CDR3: TGTGCCTGCTCACCGGGCCTTGGGGCTTTCTTT.

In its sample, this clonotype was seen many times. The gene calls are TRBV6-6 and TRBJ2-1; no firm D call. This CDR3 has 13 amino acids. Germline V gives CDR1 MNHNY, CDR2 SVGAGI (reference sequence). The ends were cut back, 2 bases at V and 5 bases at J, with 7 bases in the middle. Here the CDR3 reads CASSYNADNEQFF. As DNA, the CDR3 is TGTGCCAGCAGTTACAATGCGGACAATGAGCAGTTCTTC.

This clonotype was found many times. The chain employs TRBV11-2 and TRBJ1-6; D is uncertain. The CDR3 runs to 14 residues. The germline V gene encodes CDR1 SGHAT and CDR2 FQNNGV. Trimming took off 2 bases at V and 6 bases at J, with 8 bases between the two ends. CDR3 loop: CASSLNWVNSPLHF. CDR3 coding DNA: TGTGCCAGCAGCTTAAATTGGGTTAATTCACCCCTCCACTTT.

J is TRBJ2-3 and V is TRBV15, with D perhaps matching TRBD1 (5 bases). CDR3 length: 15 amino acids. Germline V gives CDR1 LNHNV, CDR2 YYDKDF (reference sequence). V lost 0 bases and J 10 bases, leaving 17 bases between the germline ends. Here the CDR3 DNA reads TGTGCCACCAGCAGAGATTTCTTGGACAAAAGAGCGCAGTATTTT. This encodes CATSRDFLDKRAQYF.

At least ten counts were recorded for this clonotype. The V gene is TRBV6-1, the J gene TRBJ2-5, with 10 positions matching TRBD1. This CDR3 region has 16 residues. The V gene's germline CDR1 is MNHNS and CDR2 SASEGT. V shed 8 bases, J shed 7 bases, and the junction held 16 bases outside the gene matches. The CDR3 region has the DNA TGTGCCAGCGAGAGCCGGACAGGGGGGTTTGTATTGACCCAGTACTTC. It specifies CASESRTGGFVLTQYF.

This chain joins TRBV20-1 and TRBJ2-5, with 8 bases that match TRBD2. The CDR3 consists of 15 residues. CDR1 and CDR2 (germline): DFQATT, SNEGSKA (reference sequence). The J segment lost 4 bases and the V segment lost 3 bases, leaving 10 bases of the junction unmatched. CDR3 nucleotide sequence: TGCAGTGCTAGGGTTTTTCTCGGGGGGGGAGAGACCCAGTACTTC. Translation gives CSARVFLGGGETQYF.

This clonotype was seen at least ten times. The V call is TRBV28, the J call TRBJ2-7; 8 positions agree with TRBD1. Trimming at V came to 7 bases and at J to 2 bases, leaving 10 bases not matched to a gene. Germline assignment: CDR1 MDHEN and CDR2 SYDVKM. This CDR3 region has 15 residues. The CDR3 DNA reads TGTGCCAGCACGCGCTCCGGGACAGGTCCCTACGAGCAGTACTTC. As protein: CASTRSGTGPYEQYF.